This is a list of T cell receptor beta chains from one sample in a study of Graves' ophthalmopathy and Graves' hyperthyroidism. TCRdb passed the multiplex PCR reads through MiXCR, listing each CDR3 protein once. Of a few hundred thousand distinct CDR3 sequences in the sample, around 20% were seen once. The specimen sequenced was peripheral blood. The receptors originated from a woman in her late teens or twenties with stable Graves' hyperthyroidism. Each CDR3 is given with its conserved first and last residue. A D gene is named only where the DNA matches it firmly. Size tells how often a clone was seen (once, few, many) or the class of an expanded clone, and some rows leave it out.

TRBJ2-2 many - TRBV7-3 CASTRWASEDVTGELFF TGTGCCAGCACCCGTTGGGCTAGCGAGGACGTCACCGGGGAGCTGTTTTTT
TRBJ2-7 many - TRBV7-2 CASSLAKLGYEQYF TGTGCCAGCAGCTTAGCGAAGTTGGGCTACGAGCAGTACTTC
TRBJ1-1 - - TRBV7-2 CASSLISGTEAFF TGTGCCAGCAGCTTAATATCGGGCACTGAAGCTTTCTTT
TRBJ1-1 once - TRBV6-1 CASSADGRLNTEAFF TGTGCCAGCAGTGCTGACGGTAGACTGAACACTGAAGCTTTCTTT
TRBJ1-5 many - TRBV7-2 CASSRTGDAYQPQHF TGTGCCAGCAGCAGAACGGGGGACGCTTATCAGCCCCAGCATTTT
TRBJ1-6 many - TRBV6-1 CASRGSSYNSPLHF TGTGCCAGCAGGGGCAGCTCCTATAATTCACCCCTCCACTTT
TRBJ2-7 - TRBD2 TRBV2 CASSTRGTSGSYEQYF TGTGCCAGCAGCACGAGGGGCACTAGCGGTTCCTACGAGCAGTACTTC
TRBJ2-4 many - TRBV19 CASSLDSLAKNIQYF TGTGCCAGTAGTCTCGACAGCTTAGCCAAAAACATTCAGTACTTC
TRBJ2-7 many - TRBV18 CASSPQGLVAYEQYF TGTGCCAGCTCACCACAGGGGCTAGTTGCCTACGAGCAGTACTTC
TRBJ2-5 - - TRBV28 CASSFRPSETQYF TGTGCCAGCAGTTTTCGGCCGAGCGAGACCCAGTACTTC
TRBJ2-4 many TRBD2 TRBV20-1 CSAGAGGVNIQYF TGCAGTGCTGGGGCGGGAGGGGTAAACATTCAGTACTTC
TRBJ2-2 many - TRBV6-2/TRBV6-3 CASSYAGQRIAGELFF TGTGCCAGCAGTTACGCCGGACAACGGATAGCCGGGGAGCTGTTTTTT
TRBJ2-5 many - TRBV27 CASSKDTGERAPGMETQYF TGTGCCAGCAGTAAAGACACCGGGGAACGGGCCCCCGGTATGGAGACCCAGTACTTC
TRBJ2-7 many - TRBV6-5 CASSYKYEQYF TGTGCCAGCAGCTATAAATACGAGCAGTACTTC
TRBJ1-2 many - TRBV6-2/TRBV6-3 CASSYSMVRTLGYTF TGTGCCAGCAGTTACTCGATGGTCAGGACCCTTGGCTACACCTTC
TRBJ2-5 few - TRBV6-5 CASSYSDYQETQYF TGTGCCAGCAGTTACTCGGACTATCAAGAGACCCAGTACTTC
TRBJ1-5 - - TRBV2 CASSEDGGLGNQPQHF TGTGCCAGCAGTGAAGATGGAGGGCTGGGCAATCAGCCCCAGCATTTT
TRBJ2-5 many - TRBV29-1 CSVGFGLRETQYF TGCAGCGTTGGTTTCGGGCTTAGGGAGACCCAGTACTTC
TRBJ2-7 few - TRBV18 CASSPPNSPYEQYF TGTGCCAGCTCACCACCGAACAGCCCCTACGAGCAGTACTTC
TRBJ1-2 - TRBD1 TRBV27 CASSRSSGGQGVYGYTF TGTGCCAGCAGCCGATCGTCTGGGGGACAGGGGGTCTATGGCTACACCTTC
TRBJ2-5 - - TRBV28 CASSLTALVWTQYF TGTGCCAGCAGTTTAACGGCGCTAGTGTGGACCCAGTACTTC
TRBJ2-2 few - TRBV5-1 CASRLRDIKPNTGELFF TGCGCCAGCAGGCTCCGGGACATAAAACCGAACACCGGGGAGCTGTTTTTT
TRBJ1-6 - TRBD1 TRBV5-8 CASSLARQGASYNSPLHF TGTGCCAGCAGCTTGGCCCGACAGGGGGCTTCCTATAATTCACCCCTCCACTTT
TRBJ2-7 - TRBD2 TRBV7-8 CASSSPSGLAVYEQYF TGTGCCAGCAGCTCGCCCTCGGGACTAGCGGTCTACGAGCAGTACTTC
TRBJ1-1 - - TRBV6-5 CASSYITNTEAFF TGTGCCAGCAGTTATATAACGAACACTGAAGCTTTCTTT
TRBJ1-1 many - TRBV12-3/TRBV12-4 CASSSWVGGTEAFF TGTGCCAGCAGTTCTTGGGTAGGCGGCACTGAAGCTTTCTTT
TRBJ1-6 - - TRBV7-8 CASSLEVTGLNNSPLHF TGTGCCAGCAGCTTAGAGGTTACGGGGCTTAATAATTCACCCCTCCACTTT
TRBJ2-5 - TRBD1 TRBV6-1 CASYGWGQVGKTQYF TGTGCCAGCTACGGGTGGGGACAGGTCGGAAAGACCCAGTACTTC
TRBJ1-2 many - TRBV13 CASSLRGGDGYTF TGTGCCAGCAGCTTAAGAGGGGGAGATGGCTACACCTTC
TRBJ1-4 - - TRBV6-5 CASRPGVTNEKLFF TGTGCCAGCAGGCCTGGAGTAACTAATGAAAAACTGTTTTTT
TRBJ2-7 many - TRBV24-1 CATSDLLWDGCYEQYF TGTGCCACCAGTGACCTCCTATGGGACGGCTGTTACGAGCAGTACTTC
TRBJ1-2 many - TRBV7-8 CASSLRHAGVYGYTF TGTGCCAGCAGCCTACGACACGCAGGGGTATATGGCTACACCTTC
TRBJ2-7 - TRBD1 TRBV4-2 CASSQGTGWSYEQYF TGTGCCAGCAGCCAAGGGACAGGTTGGTCCTACGAGCAGTACTTC
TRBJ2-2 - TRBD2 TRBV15 CATSRGDGGAVGELFF TGTGCCACCAGCAGAGGGGACGGGGGGGCAGTCGGGGAGCTGTTTTTT
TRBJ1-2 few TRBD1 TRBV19 CASSITRDSPLYGYTF TGTGCCAGTAGTATAACCCGGGACAGCCCTCTCTATGGCTACACCTTC
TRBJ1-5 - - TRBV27 CASSLVSARGIQPQHF TGTGCCAGCAGTTTAGTGTCAGCAAGGGGGATTCAGCCCCAGCATTTT
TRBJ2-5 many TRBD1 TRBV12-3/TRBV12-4 CASSAGGETQYF TGTGCCAGCAGTGCAGGGGGCGAGACCCAGTACTTC
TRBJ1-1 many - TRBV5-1 CASSSTGLMNTEAFF TGCGCCAGCAGCTCCACGGGCCTGATGAACACTGAAGCTTTCTTT
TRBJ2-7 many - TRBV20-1 CSAKLQGNEQYF TGCAGTGCAAAACTCCAGGGAAACGAGCAGTACTTC
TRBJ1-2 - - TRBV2 CASHGTTGFYGYTF TGTGCCAGCCACGGAACGACAGGATTCTATGGCTACACCTTC
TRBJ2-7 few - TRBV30 CAWSRNRASEQYF TGTGCCTGGAGTCGCAACAGGGCTTCCGAGCAGTACTTC
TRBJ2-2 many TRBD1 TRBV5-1 CASSPQGVQTNTGELFF TGCGCCAGCAGCCCACAGGGGGTTCAGACGAACACCGGGGAGCTGTTTTTT
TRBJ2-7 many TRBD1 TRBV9 CASSPGGTGLYEQYF TGTGCCAGCAGCCCAGGGGGGACAGGACTTTACGAGCAGTACTTC
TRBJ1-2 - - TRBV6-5 CASSYQGAPLSYTF TGTGCCAGCAGTTACCAGGGTGCCCCTTTGAGCTACACCTTC
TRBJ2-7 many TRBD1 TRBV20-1 CSARDRGGYEQYF TGCAGTGCTAGGGACAGGGGAGGCTACGAGCAGTACTTC
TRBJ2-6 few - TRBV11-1 CASSLFPGWTGANVLTF TGTGCCAGCAGCTTATTTCCGGGTTGGACTGGGGCCAACGTCCTGACTTTC
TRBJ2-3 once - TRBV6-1 CASSGSRQGRTDTQYF TGTGCCAGCAGTGGATCCCGCCAGGGGCGCACAGATACGCAGTATTTT
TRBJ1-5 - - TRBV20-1 CSASRGTVFGTNQPQHF TGCAGTGCTAGCCGAGGGACCGTGTTTGGGACCAATCAGCCCCAGCATTTT
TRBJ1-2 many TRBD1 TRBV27 CASSLTGNGYTF TGTGCCAGCAGTCTGACAGGGAATGGCTACACCTTC
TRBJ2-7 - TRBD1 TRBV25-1 CASSDRDRGRYEQYF TGTGCCAGCAGTGACCGGGACAGGGGGCGATACGAGCAGTACTTC
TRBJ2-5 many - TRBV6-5 CASSYSGASQETQYF TGTGCCAGCAGTTACTCGGGGGCTAGCCAAGAGACCCAGTACTTC
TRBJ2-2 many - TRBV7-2 CASSLSGDPNTGELFF TGTGCCAGCAGCTTATCAGGGGATCCGAACACCGGGGAGCTGTTTTTT
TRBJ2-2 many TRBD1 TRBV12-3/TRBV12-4 CASKQGVRAGELFF TGTGCCAGCAAGCAGGGGGTCAGGGCCGGGGAGCTGTTTTTT
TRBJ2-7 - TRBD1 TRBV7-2 CASSRQGDSYEQYF TGTGCCAGCAGCAGACAGGGGGATTCCTACGAGCAGTACTTC
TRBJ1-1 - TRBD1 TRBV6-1 CASGEDRGSEACF TGTGCCAGCGGGGAGGACAGGGGATCTGAAGCTTGCTTT